These T cell receptor beta chains were read from a single sample in a study of blood T cell repertoires in COVID-19. Measured with immunoSEQ multiplex PCR; TCRdb has only the in-frame clones, and not every one. Of some 300,000 clones in the sample, 86% were seen once. The specimen was peripheral blood. The receptors stem from a woman in her 70s with COVID-19, enrolled during active disease. CDR3s include the opening cysteine and the closing phenylalanine or tryptophan. A D gene is named only where the DNA matches it firmly. Where a row states a size, it is once, few, many or the class of an expanded clone; other rows omit it.

J	V	D	size	CDR3	DNA
TRBJ2-7	TRBV6-2/TRBV6-3	.	.	CASSPTRGVSYEQYF	TGTGCCAGCAGCCCTACGCGGGGCGTCTCCTACGAGCAGTACTTC
TRBJ1-3	TRBV5-6	.	.	CASSLDVLSGNTIYF	TGTGCCAGCAGCTTGGATGTCCTCTCTGGAAACACCATATATTTT
TRBJ1-2	TRBV28	.	.	CASSLGQNYGYTF	TGTGCCAGCAGTCTTGGACAAAACTATGGCTACACCTTC
TRBJ1-1	TRBV30	.	.	CAWSVQSNTEAFF	TGTGCCTGGAGTGTACAATCGAACACTGAAGCTTTCTTT
TRBJ1-1	TRBV19	.	once	CATKEDSSPLNTEAFF	TGTGCCACGAAGGAGGACTCCTCACCCTTGAACACTGAAGCTTTCTTT
TRBJ1-2	TRBV7-9	TRBD1	.	CASSSSGGLLYGYTF	TGTGCCAGCAGCTCGTCAGGGGGCCTACTCTACGGCTACACCTTC
TRBJ2-7	TRBV28	.	.	CASRNQGPSYEQYF	TGTGCCAGCAGGAATCAGGGGCCTAGCTACGAGCAGTACTTC
TRBJ1-4	TRBV12-3/TRBV12-4	TRBD1	.	CATYGTGDGKLFF	TGTGCCACCTACGGGACAGGGGATGGAAAACTGTTTTTT
TRBJ1-1	TRBV29-1	.	.	CSVSVGGYTEAFF	TGCAGCGTTAGCGTGGGGGGTTACACTGAAGCTTTCTTT
TRBJ1-1	TRBV7-8	.	.	CASSLGQNTEAFF	TGTGCCAGCAGCTTAGGACAGAACACTGAAGCTTTCTTT
TRBJ2-1	TRBV9	.	.	CASSTRLAGPTNEQFF	TGTGCCAGCAGCACCAGACTGGCGGGGCCCACGAATGAGCAGTTCTTC
TRBJ2-3	TRBV7-3	TRBD2	once	CASSDIAGLSTDTQYF	TGTGCCAGCAGCGATATAGCGGGACTTAGCACAGATACGCAGTATTTT
TRBJ2-5	TRBV30	TRBD2	.	CAWDLAGGETQYF	TGTGCCTGGGACTTAGCGGGGGGTGAGACCCAGTACTTC
TRBJ1-2	TRBV6-6	.	few	CATHGGQYGYTF	TGTGCCACGCACGGGGGTCAATATGGCTACACCTTC
TRBJ2-5	TRBV27	TRBD2	.	CASSSQPLTSGEYQETQYF	TGTGCCAGCAGTTCTCAACCTCTGACTAGCGGGGAGTACCAAGAGACCCAGTACTTC
TRBJ2-3	TRBV13	TRBD2	.	CASSLVREGTQYF	TGTGCCAGCAGCTTAGTACGGGAGGGAACGCAGTATTTT
TRBJ1-1	TRBV6-5	.	.	CASSWGEGTEAFF	TGTGCCAGCAGTTGGGGGGAGGGAACTGAAGCTTTCTTT
TRBJ1-5	TRBV27	.	.	CASSPFQGTKPQHF	TGTGCCAGCAGTCCTTTTCAGGGTACTAAGCCCCAGCATTTT
TRBJ2-1	TRBV19	.	.	CASSISSHYNEQFF	TGTGCCAGTAGTATATCTAGTCACTACAATGAGCAGTTCTTC
TRBJ2-1	TRBV27	TRBD1	.	CASSHGTGRSDEQFF	TGTGCCAGCAGTCACGGGACAGGAAGGTCCGATGAGCAGTTCTTC
TRBJ2-1	TRBV4-1	TRBD2	.	CASSPFFAGGDNEQFF	TGCGCCAGCAGCCCCTTTTTTGCGGGGGGCGACAATGAGCAGTTCTTC
TRBJ1-2	TRBV27	TRBD1	once	CASRETGPGGYTF	TGTGCCAGCAGGGAGACAGGGCCTGGGGGCTACACCTTC
TRBJ1-1	TRBV3-1/TRBV3-2	.	.	CASSQGERGAFF	TGTGCCAGCAGCCAAGGAGAGAGAGGCGCTTTCTTT
TRBJ2-1	TRBV29-1	.	.	CSVVGGRHNEQFF	TGCAGCGTTGTGGGGGGAAGGCACAATGAGCAGTTCTTC
TRBJ1-3	TRBV7-8	.	.	CASSLGGSGNTIYF	TGTGCCAGCAGCTTAGGCGGCTCTGGAAACACCATATATTTT
TRBJ1-5	TRBV7-2	TRBD1	.	CASSSRTGDQPQHF	TGTGCCAGCAGCTCCCGGACAGGGGATCAGCCCCAGCATTTT
TRBJ2-7	TRBV3-1/TRBV3-2	TRBD2	.	CASSQEGTGGLYEQYF	TGTGCCAGCAGCCAAGAGGGAACGGGGGGGCTTTACGAGCAGTACTTC
TRBJ1-6	TRBV5-1	.	.	CASSYDRSDSPLHF	TGCGCCAGCAGTTACGACAGGAGTGATTCACCCCTCCACTTT
TRBJ1-3	TRBV9	.	few	CASSVAGADSGNTIYF	TGTGCCAGCAGCGTAGCCGGTGCTGACTCTGGAAACACCATATATTTT
TRBJ1-6	TRBV27	TRBD1	.	CASSWGQGDSPLHF	TGTGCCAGCAGTTGGGGACAGGGCGATTCACCCCTCCACTTT
TRBJ2-5	TRBV10-3	TRBD2	.	CAISAGTSGGYQETQYF	TGTGCCATCAGTGCGGGGACTAGCGGGGGGTATCAAGAGACCCAGTACTTC
TRBJ2-7	TRBV5-1	.	.	CASSLTPQGSYEQYF	TGCGCCAGCAGCTTGACCCCGCAGGGTTCCTACGAGCAGTACTTC
TRBJ1-5	TRBV28	TRBD1	.	CASSLPGQGFQPQHF	TGTGCCAGCAGTTTACCTGGACAGGGTTTTCAGCCCCAGCATTTT
TRBJ2-1	TRBV6-2/TRBV6-3	TRBD2	once	CASSTLAGGPEEQFF	TGTGCCAGCAGTACCCTAGCGGGGGGGCCGGAGGAGCAGTTCTTC
TRBJ1-2	TRBV19	.	.	CASSTSGEKGGYTF	TGTGCCAGTAGTACCTCAGGGGAAAAGGGCGGCTACACCTTC
TRBJ1-2	TRBV4-3	.	.	CASSQVNQGSYGYTF	TGCGCCAGCAGCCAAGTTAACCAGGGGTCCTATGGCTACACCTTC
TRBJ2-3	TRBV19	.	.	CASSFHPRTDFTDTQYF	TGTGCCAGTAGTTTCCACCCAAGGACTGACTTCACAGATACGCAGTATTTT
TRBJ1-5	TRBV28	.	.	CASGRGNQPQHF	TGTGCCTCGGGACGGGGGAATCAGCCCCAGCATTTT
TRBJ1-1	TRBV19	.	.	CASSQRGEAFF	TGTGCCAGTAGTCAGAGAGGAGAAGCTTTCTTT
TRBJ1-1	TRBV6-5	TRBD1	.	CASSLPTGEGAFF	TGTGCCAGCAGCCTCCCGACAGGGGAGGGAGCTTTCTTT
TRBJ1-1	TRBV7-9	.	.	CASSLGAGINTEAFF	TGTGCCAGCAGCTTAGGTGCAGGGATAAACACTGAAGCTTTCTTT
TRBJ1-2	TRBV7-2	.	few	CASSLSGAHGYTF	TGTGCCAGCAGCTTATCAGGGGCGCATGGCTACACCTTC
TRBJ2-7	TRBV10-3	.	.	CAISESATVRETYEQYF	TGTGCCATCAGTGAGTCGGCCACAGTCAGGGAAACCTACGAGCAGTACTTC
TRBJ2-5	TRBV5-6	.	.	CASSLLRSGYQETQYF	TGTGCCAGCAGCTTGTTACGATCAGGGTACCAAGAGACCCAGTACTTC